The 30 T cell receptor beta chains given below trace back to one sample, sequenced in a study of Ad26.COV2.S vaccination and SARS-CoV-2 variants. The protocol was immunoSEQ multiplex PCR, while the TCRdb copy is restricted to in-frame clones and leaves out a portion. The data show around 350,000 clones, with approximately 85% seen just once and 3% to 4% held by the top ten. Documented treatment: some 20 received Ad26.COV2.S at low or high dose, single or two shots; about 5 received placebo; per-sample allocation not given. Samples were taken on day 63 after the first vaccine or placebo injection. The specimen was peripheral blood, collected in a trial of Ad26.COV2.S vaccine versus placebo. The receptors shown here come from a person between 18 and 59 years old who received the Ad26.COV2.S COVID-19 vaccine or a placebo.

V gene TRBV3-1 (or the pseudogene TRBV3-2) combines with J gene TRBJ2-5; D is ambiguous. The CDR3 has 13 amino acids. Looked up from germline, CDR1 is LGHDT and CDR2 is YNNKEL (reference sequence). V shed 4 bases and J shed 4 bases, with 10 bases lying between them. The CDR3 here is CASSPMVAETQYF. CDR3 bases: TGTGCCAGCAGCCCAATGGTGGCAGAGACCCAGTACTTC.

V and J are TRBV4-3 and TRBJ1-1; D is ambiguous. The CDR3 spans 15 residues. The germline V gene has CDR1 LGHNA and CDR2 YSLEER. V lost 3 bases and J 5 bases, leaving 16 bases between the germline ends. CDR3 sequence: CASSQGRGTGTEAFF. CDR3 bases: TGCGCCAGCAGCCAGGGCCGGGGTACGGGGACTGAAGCTTTCTTT.

The chain combines TRBV6-2 or TRBV6-3 with TRBJ2-5; TRBD2 is a possible D gene (6 bases). Per germline, CDR1 MNHEY and CDR2 SVGEGT. Trimming stripped 2 bases from V and 0 bases from J, with 13 bases between. The CDR3 is 16 amino acids. The CDR3: CASSYPGAGYQETQYF. The DNA for the CDR3 is TGTGCCAGCAGTTACCCCGGGGCGGGATACCAAGAGACCCAGTACTTC.

The chain employs TRBV13 and TRBJ1-2; D might be TRBD1 (6 bases). Trimming cost V 2 bases and J 4 bases, with 17 bases left between them. This CDR3 spans 16 amino acids. CDR1 PRHDT and CDR2 FYEKMQ come from the germline V gene (reference sequence). The CDR3 nucleotides are TGTGCCAGCAGCTTAATGGAGGGGACACGGTCCTATGGCTACACCTTC. It codes for CASSLMEGTRSYGYTF.

The chain employs TRBV10-3 and TRBJ2-7; TRBD2 might be the D (7 bases). Germline V lookup: CDR1 ENHRY, CDR2 SYGVKD. Trimming stripped 3 bases from V and 1 base from J, with 16 bases between. This CDR3 has 16 amino acids. The CDR3 loop is CAISDLGGRRSYEQYF. The DNA of the CDR3 is TGTGCCATCAGTGATCTCGGGGGGCGTAGGTCCTACGAGCAGTACTTC.

This clone was seen a few times. The rearrangement links TRBV27 to TRBJ1-4, with no clear D. Per germline, CDR1 MNHEY and CDR2 SMNVEV (reference sequence). Trimming stripped 3 bases from V and 5 bases from J, with 16 bases between. CDR3 length: 16 amino acids. The CDR3 coding sequence is TGTGCCAGCAGTTTGGGTTGGGGAACTCAGAATGAAAAACTGTTTTTT. Its translation is CASSLGWGTQNEKLFF.

V is TRBV27 and J is TRBJ2-7; D remains ambiguous. This CDR3 region has 13 residues. Germline loops: CDR1 MNHEY, CDR2 SMNVEV (reference sequence). Trimming removed 2 bases from V and 6 bases from J, with 11 bases in between. The CDR3, as DNA: TGTGCCAGCAGTTTAAGTGCGGATGCCGAGCAGTACTTC. It yields the protein CASSLSADAEQYF.

This clone has more than one count but fewer than ten. Other DNA sequences in this sample translate to the same CDR3. The V and J genes are TRBV12-3 or TRBV12-4 and TRBJ2-2; the D is unclear. Trimming stripped 4 bases from V and 5 bases from J, with 5 bases between. The CDR3 covers 12 residues. CDR3 sequence: CASSSDTGELFF. The CDR3 DNA reads TGTGCCAGCAGTTCGGATACCGGGGAGCTGTTTTTT.

The chain is built from TRBV27 and TRBJ1-1; D gene uncertain. The CDR3 length is 13 residues. Deletions cut 6 bases from V and 7 bases from J, with 15 bases between. Germline CDR1 MNHEY, CDR2 SMNVEV (reference sequence). The CDR3 spells CASSPKWGSEAFF. The CDR3 DNA reads TGTGCCAGCAGCCCTAAGTGGGGTAGTGAAGCTTTCTTT.

The rearrangement uses TRBV5-4 and TRBJ2-1; D may correspond to TRBD1 or TRBD2 (5 bases each). The CDR3 length is 11 residues. Trimming removed 4 bases from V and 7 bases from J, with 6 bases in between. Germline V gene sequence: CDR1 SGHNT, CDR2 YYREEE (reference sequence). The CDR3 region is CASSEGNEQFF. The CDR3 region has the DNA TGTGCCAGCAGCGAGGGGAATGAGCAGTTCTTC.

The sample holds one count of this clone. The chain couples TRBV27 to TRBJ2-4; no clear D. There are 14 residues in the CDR3. Trimming pared 0 bases from V and 5 bases from J, leaving 8 bases between. Per the germline V gene, CDR1 is MNHEY and CDR2 is SMNVEV (reference sequence). The DNA for the CDR3 is TGTGCCAGCAGTTTATCGATAACGGAAAACATTCAGTACTTC. Residues: CASSLSITENIQYF.

The chain employs TRBV27 and TRBJ2-7; 9 bases fit TRBD1. The J segment lost 1 base and the V segment lost 11 bases, leaving 9 bases of the junction unmatched. The CDR3 sequence is 14 residues long. The germline CDR1 and CDR2 sequences are MNHEY and SMNVEV (reference sequence). CDR3 sequence: CAVRGQGISYEQYF. The CDR3 region has the DNA TGTGCCGTACGTGGACAGGGGATTTCCTACGAGCAGTACTTC.

The chain combines TRBV12-3 or TRBV12-4 with TRBJ2-1; D not resolved. This CDR3 is built from 13 residues. V lost 6 bases and J 6 bases, leaving 12 bases between the germline ends. In nucleotides, the CDR3 is TGTGCCAGCAGGTGGTTAGTGGCCAATGAGCAGTTCTTC. As protein: CASRWLVANEQFF.

V usage is TRBV19 and J usage is TRBJ2-5, with D perhaps assigned TRBD1 or TRBD2 (6 bases each). Germline V CDR1 and CDR2: LNHDA, SQIVND (reference sequence). V lost 4 bases, J lost 2 bases, and 11 bases lay in between. This CDR3 has 14 amino acids. CDR3 bases: TGTGCCAGTAGTACTCGGAGGGGGCAAGAGACCCAGTACTTC. This sequence encodes CASSTRRGQETQYF.

The chain combines TRBV6-4 with TRBJ2-1, with 7 bases identical to TRBD2. V shed 2 bases, J shed 8 bases, and the junction held 6 bases outside the gene matches. The CDR3 contains 14 residues. Germline V gene data show CDR1 as MRHNA and CDR2 as SNTAGT. In DNA, the CDR3 is TGTGCCAGCAGTGACGCGGGAGTGGCGGATGAGCAGTTCTTC. This codes for CASSDAGVADEQFF.

This clone appeared a few times. The chain recombines TRBV18 with TRBJ1-2, with a possible D match to TRBD1 (5 bases). CDR3 size: 14 residues. Looked up from germline, CDR1 is KGHSH and CDR2 is LQKENI. Deletions cut 6 bases from V and 2 bases from J, with 13 bases between. The CDR3 bases are TGTGCCAGCTCCCAGGAGACAGTAAACTATGGCTACACCTTC. Protein product: CASSQETVNYGYTF.

The J gene is TRBJ1-1, the V gene TRBV28; D gene ambiguous. With 4 bases removed from V and 6 bases from J, the gap between germline ends came to 9 bases. The CDR3 is 12 amino acids. Germline V gene sequence: CDR1 MDHEN, CDR2 SYDVKM. The CDR3 reads CASSSLGPEAFF. As DNA, the CDR3 is TGTGCCAGCAGTTCCCTGGGTCCTGAAGCTTTCTTT. The full variable domain, completed using reference TRBV28 and TRBJ1-1, is DVKVTQSSRYLVKRTGEKVFLECVQDMDHENMFWYRQDPGLGLRLIYFSYDVKMKEKGDIPEGYSVSREKKERFSLILESASTNQTSMYLCASSSLGPEAFFGQGTRLTVV.

This chain uses TRBV28 with TRBJ2-7, with 8 bases aligning to TRBD1. V shed 3 bases, J shed 1 base, and the junction held 2 bases outside the gene matches. Germline V gene sequence: CDR1 MDHEN, CDR2 SYDVKM. The CDR3 has 14 amino acids. This CDR3 is CASSFNRGSYEQYF. The CDR3 bases are TGTGCCAGCAGTTTTAACAGGGGGTCCTACGAGCAGTACTTC.

The genes are TRBV28 and TRBJ2-1; the match to TRBD1 covers 7 bases. V lost 6 bases and J lost 1; bases outside the gene matches: 6. Germline values: CDR1 MDHEN, CDR2 SYDVKM. The CDR3 contains 15 residues. DNA of the CDR3: TGTGCCAGCAGAACCGGGACAGTATCCTACAATGAGCAGTTCTTC. Protein: CASRTGTVSYNEQFF.

The rearrangement links TRBV6-5 to TRBJ1-2, with 8 bases lining up with TRBD1. Unmatched junction bases numbered 9, after V lost 5 bases and J lost 7 bases. The CDR3 covers 14 residues. From germline, CDR1 is MNHEY and CDR2 SVGAGI. Here the CDR3 reads CASSRGQGARGYTF. The DNA of the CDR3 is TGTGCCAGCAGTCGAGGGCAGGGGGCGCGTGGCTACACCTTC.

This sequence joins TRBV5-1 and TRBJ1-3; D not certain. The length of the CDR3 is 16 residues. With 3 bases removed from V and 0 bases from J, the gap between germline ends came to 13 bases. Germline CDR1 is SGHRS and CDR2 is YFSETQ. The CDR3 nucleotides read TGCGCCAGCAGCTCCAACGTAGGATTCTCTGGAAACACCATATATTTT. This sequence encodes CASSSNVGFSGNTIYF.

The CDR3 is CAISDTGTEKLFF. For the CDR3, the DNA is TGTGCCATCAGTGATACCGGGACTGAAAAACTGTTTTTT. V is TRBV10-3 and J is TRBJ1-4; tentative D call: TRBD1 (5 bases). The germline V and J ends were trimmed by 3 bases and 7 bases, with 9 bases remaining between them. The CDR3 is made up of 13 amino acids. CDR1 and CDR2 (germline): ENHRY, SYGVKD.

The CDR3 bases are TGTGCCACCAGTGAAACCCCCCTAGCGGGGCCCGTTCCAGATACGCAGTATTTT. As protein: CATSETPLAGPVPDTQYF. V and J are TRBV24-1 and TRBJ2-3; 9 bases agree with TRBD2. V lost 4 bases to trimming and J lost 4 bases; unmatched junction nucleotides: 14. The CDR3 has 18 amino acids. CDR1 and CDR2 from the germline V gene are KGHDR and SFDVKD.

The V and J genes are TRBV6-2 or TRBV6-3 and TRBJ2-7, with a weak D call TRBD1 (6 bases). CDR1 is MNHEY and CDR2 is SVGEGT in the germline V gene. Trimming cost V 4 bases and J 6 bases, with 10 bases left between them. This CDR3 is built from 12 residues. CDR3 amino acids: CASSSQGGEQYF. CDR3 coding DNA: TGTGCCAGCAGTTCACAGGGCGGCGAGCAGTACTTC.

The rearrangement links TRBV5-1 to TRBJ1-1, with a possible D match to TRBD1 (6 bases). The CDR3 contains 15 residues. Trimming cost V 7 bases and J 0 bases, with 16 bases left between them. CDR1 is SGHRS, CDR2 YFSETQ, per germline. In nucleotides, the CDR3 is TGCGCCAGCGGCCCAGGGGACCCATTGAACACTGAAGCTTTCTTT. Amino acid sequence: CASGPGDPLNTEAFF. The full variable domain, in which reference TRBV5-1 and TRBJ1-1 provide the parts outside the CDR3, is KAGVTQTPRYLIKTRGQQVTLSCSPISGHRSVSWYQQTPGQGLQFLFEYFSETQRNKGNFPGRFSGRQFSNSRSEMNVSTLELGDSALYLCASGPGDPLNTEAFFGQGTRLTVV.

This chain connects TRBV5-1 to TRBJ1-2; 9 positions agree with TRBD1. CDR3 size: 14 residues. The junction had 10 bases not matched to a gene; V was cut back by 5 bases and J by 8 bases. The V gene's germline CDR1 is SGHRS and CDR2 YFSETQ. CDR3 sequence: CASSFPGQGGGYTF. The CDR3 DNA is TGCGCCAGCAGTTTCCCGGGACAGGGTGGAGGCTACACCTTC.

This clone was counted once. This chain uses TRBV6-2 or TRBV6-3 with TRBJ2-7; D may be TRBD1 (6 bases). The V end was cut by 5 bases, the J end by 2 bases, with 19 bases between. The CDR3 has 16 residues. Germline CDR1 is MNHEY and CDR2 is SVGEGT. The CDR3 sequence is CASSKPGQVKTYEQYF. The CDR3 nucleotides are TGTGCCAGCAGTAAGCCGGGACAAGTAAAAACCTACGAGCAGTACTTC.

The V call is TRBV5-1, the J call TRBJ2-1; D may match TRBD1 or TRBD2 (5 bases each). From germline, CDR1 is SGHRS and CDR2 YFSETQ. CDR3 size: 15 residues. V lost 4 bases and J 2 bases, leaving 13 bases between the germline ends. The CDR3 nucleotides are TGCGCCAGCAGCCCCGGGACGGCTGCCTACAATGAGCAGTTCTTC. Its translation: CASSPGTAAYNEQFF.

This clone has a handful of counts. The chain joins TRBV7-2 to TRBJ1-3; D is unclear. The CDR3 is 14 amino acids. Looked up from germline, CDR1 is SGHTA and CDR2 is FQGNSA. Trimming removed 5 bases at V and 0 bases at J, with 8 bases between. CDR3: CASSPHLSGNTIYF. The CDR3 bases are TGTGCCAGCAGCCCTCACCTCTCTGGAAACACCATATATTTT.

The V call is TRBV5-1, the J call TRBJ2-7; D assignment may be TRBD1 or TRBD2 (5 bases each). Germline V gene lookup returns CDR1 SGHRS and CDR2 YFSETQ. The CDR3 has 13 amino acids. V was pared by 7 bases and J by 4 bases, with 15 bases between. The CDR3: CASGAGGGYEQYF. For the CDR3, the DNA is TGCGCCAGCGGGGCTGGTGGGGGTTACGAGCAGTACTTC.